The source of this T cell receptor beta chain is a study of OX40 agonist ivuxolimab in advanced cancers. This clone was seen more than once but under ten times. Its antigen is not identified. Points from the study as a whole: Low clonal expansion, among the lowest seen, marked partial responders at 0.1-3.0 mg/kg. CD4+ T cells averaged fewer expanded clones than CD8+ T cells. Antigens targeted by the expanded peripheral T cells were not determined.

The V end lost 0 bases, the J end lost 8 bases, and 2 bases lay between the germline ends. The CDR3 is 11 residues long. Per the germline V gene, CDR1 is SGDLS and CDR2 is YYNGEE. The assay was immunoSEQ multiplex PCR, and TCRdb's table has in-frame clones only and misses some. The sample contains 55,000 to 90,000 clones, roughly 80% of which appear only once. The receptor comes from an adult with an advanced solid tumor such as melanoma, head and neck, liver or kidney cancer. The material was CD4+ or CD8+ T cells sorted from blood, obtained in a trial of the OX40 agonist ivuxolimab. V is TRBV9 and J is TRBJ2-2, with no clear D. The CDR3 DNA follows: TGTGCCAGCAGCGTAGTAGGGGAGCTGTTTTTT. This encodes CASSVVGELFF.